This TCR beta chain comes out of a study of vaccination and CD4 T cells after COVID-19 (dated by TCRdb to between 2022 and 2023). In terms of the full investigation: Convalescent patients had a positive SARS-CoV-2 result on nasal swab PCR, and of these patients, under ten had mild disease and one had severe disease. The convalescent cohort included six males and four females, with two Hispanic individuals, seven Caucasians, two Asians and one multiracial person. Participants got two doses of the Pfizer-BioNTech BNT162b2 vaccine (n=8) or two doses of the Moderna mRNA-1273 vaccine (n=2). Post-COVID blood samples were collected from convalescent patients a median of around 100 days after diagnosis, with a range of about 30 to 161 days. Post-vaccine blood samples were collected a median of around 10 weeks after the second vaccine dose, ranging from about 12 to 250 days. Overlapping spike peptide pools from SARS-CoV-2 and from the common cold coronaviruses HCoV-NL63, HCoV-OC43 and HCoV-229E were used as culture stimuli. In control cultures, a CEFX viral epitope pool was used as positive control, an HIV-1 Nef peptide pool was used as negative control, or no peptide was added. The spike-specific CD4+ TCR repertoire was compared before and after mRNA vaccination in approximately ten COVID-19 convalescent patients and a handful of infection-naive healthy vaccine recipients.

Library generation was performed with PCR. TCR sequencing of DNA from cultured CD4+ T cells used the Oncomine TCR Beta short-read assay at the Johns Hopkins FTIC core. Genomic DNA was extracted from the cultured CD4+ T cells with the QIAamp micro DNA kit. The Oncomine TCR Beta libraries from cultured CD4+ T cells were pooled using unique dual indexes and then sequenced on an Illumina iSeq 100. The paper's data handling went like this. Non-productive sequences were removed, and CDR3s that did not start with C, did not end with F or W, or were shorter than 7 amino acids were discarded. Antigen-specific clonotypes were identified using the MANAFEST web application through comparison of peptide-stimulated wells with reference and other culture wells. Positive clones required FDR below 0.05, an odds ratio above 5, and productive frequency above 0.1% in at least two of three replicate wells. A clonotype counted as cross-reactive if it showed significant expansion both in the SARS-CoV-2 spike wells and in at least one common cold coronavirus spike condition. Similarity between CDR3 sequences was evaluated in R version 3.6.1 using Levenshtein distances (stringdist) and unrooted phylogenetic trees (ape). TCRdb reworked the public reads: Q25 trimming with fastp, MiXCR clone assembly, productive beta chains retained. Identical CDR3 proteins give one entry, which carries the most common genes and DNA. The V and J calls were not made by the authors but by TCRdb's processing. The table for this sample lists roughly 20,000 distinct CDR3 sequences; about two fifths of them were counted only once. The top ten clonotypes cover 6.3% of the sample.

Here is what the overall study found, with its caveats: An increase in the median number of SARS-CoV-2-reactive clonotypes from roughly 20 after infection to 35 to 40 after vaccination was observed, but the change was not found to be significant. Relatively few convalescent patients were included in the study, and early timepoints after natural infection were not analyzed. Of the vaccine-specific clones found in convalescent patients, nearly all (304 of 307) were mono-reactive for SARS-CoV-2 spike instead of being cross-reactive with common cold coronaviruses. In convalescent patients, a median approximately 89% of post-vaccine SARS-CoV-2-reactive clones were detected only after vaccination, suggesting vaccine-specific priming.

According to the study, the label for this sample's treatment or condition signals: roughly 10-day PBMC culture with coronavirus spike peptide pools or control peptides (ViraFEST assay). To expand antigen-specific T cells with peptide pools and then pick out the expanded clonotypes through TCR sequencing, the study relied on the ViraFEST assay. The convalescent patients' positive SARS-CoV-2 PCR tests fell between March and December 2020, which was before the Alpha, Beta and Delta variants emerged in the United States. Approximately 1.8 million PBMCs per well were cultured in IMDM with roughly 5% human AB serum and roughly 9.3 IU/ml IL-2, plus 10 ug/ml peptide pools. On days 3 and 7, half of the culture medium was replaced with fresh IL-2-containing medium. After around 11 days of culture, CD4+ T cells were isolated by negative selection using the EasySep CD4+ T cell isolation kit. PBMCs were separated from whole blood using Ficoll-Paque Plus gradient centrifugation and then either used fresh or cryopreserved at -140C. Triplicate wells were generally used for each culture condition.

This clonotype was detected a few times. Its recognized antigen is unknown. Qualities for individual bases were not recorded, and no much larger clone is one base off. This TCR derives from a human donor who had recovered from COVID-19. This specimen consisted of CD4+ T cells from blood, cultured in vitro, obtained before SARS-CoV-2 vaccination.

The base sequence is TGTGCCAGCAGTCTCAGGGTGTTGGGTAGCACTGAAGCTTTCTTT. Its product reads: CASSLRVLGSTEAFF. The chain joins TRBV6-1 to TRBJ1-1; TRBD1 is a possible D gene, resting on 5 matching bases. V drops 5 bases and J drops 4 bases, leaving 17 bases in between. From the cysteine up to the phenylalanine, the CDR3 has a length of 15 residues. Left in the record is the CDR3 DNA by itself, 45 bases read in frame from the first base. CDR1 and CDR2 are read off the germline V gene as MNHNS and SASEGT.